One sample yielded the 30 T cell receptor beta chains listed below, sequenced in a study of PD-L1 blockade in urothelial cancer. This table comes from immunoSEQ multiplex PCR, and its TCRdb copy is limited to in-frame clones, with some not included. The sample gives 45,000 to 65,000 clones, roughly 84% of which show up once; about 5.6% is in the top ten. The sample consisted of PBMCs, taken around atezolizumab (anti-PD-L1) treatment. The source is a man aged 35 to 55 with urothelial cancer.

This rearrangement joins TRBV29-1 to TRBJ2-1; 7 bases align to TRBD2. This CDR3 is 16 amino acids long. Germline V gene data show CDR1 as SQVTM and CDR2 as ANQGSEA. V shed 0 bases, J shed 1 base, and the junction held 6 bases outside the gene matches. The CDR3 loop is CSVEDLAGQSYNEQFF. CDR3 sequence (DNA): TGCAGCGTTGAAGATTTAGCGGGCCAATCCTACAATGAGCAGTTCTTC.

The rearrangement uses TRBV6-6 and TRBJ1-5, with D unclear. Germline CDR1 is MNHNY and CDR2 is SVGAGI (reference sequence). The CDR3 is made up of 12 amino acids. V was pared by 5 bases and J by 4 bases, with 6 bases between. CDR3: CASSTRNQPQHF. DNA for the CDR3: TGTGCCAGCAGTACCAGAAATCAGCCCCAGCATTTT.

In nucleotides, the CDR3 is TGTGCCATCAGTGACAGGTGGACAGATACGCAGTATTTT. The encoded protein is CAISDRWTDTQYF. The rearrangement joins TRBV10-3 to TRBJ2-3, with D unresolved. The ends were cut back, 3 bases at V and 3 bases at J, with 7 bases in the middle. The CDR3 has 13 residues. Germline loops: CDR1 ENHRY, CDR2 SYGVKD.

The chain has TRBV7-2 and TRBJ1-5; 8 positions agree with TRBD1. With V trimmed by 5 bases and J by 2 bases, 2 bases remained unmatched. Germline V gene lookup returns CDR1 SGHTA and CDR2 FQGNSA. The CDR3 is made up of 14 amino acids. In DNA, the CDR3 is TGTGCCAGCAGCGTGGGACAGGGCAATCAGCCCCAGCATTTT. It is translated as CASSVGQGNQPQHF.

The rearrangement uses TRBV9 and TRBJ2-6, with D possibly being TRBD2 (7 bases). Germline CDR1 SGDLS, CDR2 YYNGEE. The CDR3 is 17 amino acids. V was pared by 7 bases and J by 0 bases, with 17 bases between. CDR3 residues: CASAWGGHLSGANVLTF. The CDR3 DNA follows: TGTGCCAGCGCCTGGGGGGGACACCTCTCTGGGGCCAACGTCCTGACTTTC.

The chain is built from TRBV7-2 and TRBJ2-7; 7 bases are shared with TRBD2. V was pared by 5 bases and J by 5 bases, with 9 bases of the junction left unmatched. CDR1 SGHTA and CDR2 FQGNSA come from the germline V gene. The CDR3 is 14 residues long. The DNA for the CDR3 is TGTGCCAGCAGCCGACCCGGGACTACCCACGAGCAGTACTTC. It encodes CASSRPGTTHEQYF.

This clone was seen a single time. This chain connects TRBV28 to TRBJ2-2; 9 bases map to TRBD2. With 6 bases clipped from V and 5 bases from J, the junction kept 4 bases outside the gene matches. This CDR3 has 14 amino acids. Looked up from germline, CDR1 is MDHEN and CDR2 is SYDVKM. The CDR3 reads CASRREGGTGELFF. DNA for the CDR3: TGTGCCAGCAGGCGGGAGGGAGGGACCGGGGAGCTGTTTTTT.

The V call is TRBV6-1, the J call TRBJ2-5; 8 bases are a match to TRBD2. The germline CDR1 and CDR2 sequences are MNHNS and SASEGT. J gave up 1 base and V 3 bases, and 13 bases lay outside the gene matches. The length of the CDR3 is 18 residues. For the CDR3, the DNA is TGTGCCAGCAGTGATAGACTAGCGTCAGGGGTAGGCCAAGAGACCCAGTACTTC. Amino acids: CASSDRLASGVGQETQYF.

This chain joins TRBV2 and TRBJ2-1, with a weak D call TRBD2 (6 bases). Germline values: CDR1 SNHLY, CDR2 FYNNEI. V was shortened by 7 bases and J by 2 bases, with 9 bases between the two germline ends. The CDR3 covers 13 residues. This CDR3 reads CASMLAPYNEQFF. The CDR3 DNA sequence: TGTGCCAGCATGCTAGCGCCCTACAATGAGCAGTTCTTC.

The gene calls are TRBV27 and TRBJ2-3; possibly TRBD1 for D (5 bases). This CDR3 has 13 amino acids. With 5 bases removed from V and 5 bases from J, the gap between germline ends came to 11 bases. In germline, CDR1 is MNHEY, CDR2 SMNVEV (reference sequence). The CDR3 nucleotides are TGTGCCAGCAGTGACGTGACAGAAGATACGCAGTATTTT. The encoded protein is CASSDVTEDTQYF.

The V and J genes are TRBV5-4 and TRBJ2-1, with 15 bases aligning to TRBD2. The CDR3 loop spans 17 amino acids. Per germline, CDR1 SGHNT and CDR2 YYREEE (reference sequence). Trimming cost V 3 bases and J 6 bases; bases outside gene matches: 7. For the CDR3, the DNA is TGTGCCAGCAGCTACGGACTAGCGGGAGGGAAGGGCAATGAGCAGTTCTTC. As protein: CASSYGLAGGKGNEQFF.

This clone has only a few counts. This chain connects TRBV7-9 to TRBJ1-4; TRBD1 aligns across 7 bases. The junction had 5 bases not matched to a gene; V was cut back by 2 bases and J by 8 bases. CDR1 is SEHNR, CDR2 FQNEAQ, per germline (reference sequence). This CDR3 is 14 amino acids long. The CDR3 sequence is CASSLSQGGEKLFF. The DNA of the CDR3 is TGTGCCAGCAGCTTATCGCAGGGGGGAGAAAAACTGTTTTTT.

Here the CDR3 reads CASSTGTGYTEAFF. The CDR3 DNA is TGTGCCAGCTCAACCGGGACAGGGTACACTGAAGCTTTCTTT. The gene calls are TRBV18 and TRBJ1-1; 9 bases align to TRBD1. Germline V CDR1 and CDR2: KGHSH, LQKENI. Trimming removed 5 bases from V and 3 bases from J; junction bases left unmatched: 4. This CDR3 spans 14 amino acids. The whole variable domain, filled in from reference TRBV18 and TRBJ1-1, reads NAGVMQNPRHLVRRRGQEARLRCSPMKGHSHVYWYRQLPEEGLKFMVYLQKENIIDESGMPKERFSAEFPKEGPSILRIQQVVRGDSAAYFCASSTGTGYTEAFFGQGTRLTVV.

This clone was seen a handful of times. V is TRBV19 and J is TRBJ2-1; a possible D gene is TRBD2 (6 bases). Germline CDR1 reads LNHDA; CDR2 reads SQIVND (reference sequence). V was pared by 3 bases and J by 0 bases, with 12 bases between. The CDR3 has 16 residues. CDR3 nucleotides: TGTGCCAGTAGTATCAAGGAGGGCCTCTCCTACAATGAGCAGTTCTTC. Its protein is CASSIKEGLSYNEQFF.

CDR3 in amino acids: CASSLGPGNSYEQYF. The CDR3 DNA follows: TGCGCCAGCAGCTTGGGACCGGGAAACTCCTACGAGCAGTACTTC. The genes are TRBV5-1 and TRBJ2-7; a possible D gene is TRBD2 (5 bases). There are 15 residues in the CDR3. V gave up 0 bases and J gave up 0 bases, with 10 bases separating them. Germline CDR1 SGHRS, CDR2 YFSETQ.

CDR3 bases: TGTGCCAGCAGTGAATCTCTCCCGGGAGGGTCGACTGAAGCTTTCTTT. Its translation is CASSESLPGGSTEAFF. V and J are TRBV25-1 and TRBJ1-1, with D uncertain. Germline lookup yields CDR1 MGHDK and CDR2 SYGVNS. Between the trimmed V and J ends, which lost 1 base and 5 bases, there was a span of 17 bases. This CDR3 contains 16 residues.

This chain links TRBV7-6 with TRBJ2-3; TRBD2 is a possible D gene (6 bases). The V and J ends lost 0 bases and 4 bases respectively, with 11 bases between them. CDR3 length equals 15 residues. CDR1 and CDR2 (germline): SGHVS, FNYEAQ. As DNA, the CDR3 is TGTGCCAGCAGCTTAGCGGGAGGTTCTTCAGATACGCAGTATTTT. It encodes CASSLAGGSSDTQYF.

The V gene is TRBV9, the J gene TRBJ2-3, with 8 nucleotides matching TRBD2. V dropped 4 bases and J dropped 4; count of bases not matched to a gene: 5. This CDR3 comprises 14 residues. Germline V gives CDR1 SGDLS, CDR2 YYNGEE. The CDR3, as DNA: TGTGCCAGCAGCCCGGGGGGGGGTGCAGATACGCAGTATTTT. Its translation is CASSPGGGADTQYF.

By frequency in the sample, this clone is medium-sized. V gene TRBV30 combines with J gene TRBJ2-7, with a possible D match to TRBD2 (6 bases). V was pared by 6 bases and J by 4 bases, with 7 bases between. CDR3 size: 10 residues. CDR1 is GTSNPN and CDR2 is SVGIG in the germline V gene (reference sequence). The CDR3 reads CACGRYEQYF. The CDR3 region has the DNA TGTGCCTGTGGGAGGTACGAGCAGTACTTC.

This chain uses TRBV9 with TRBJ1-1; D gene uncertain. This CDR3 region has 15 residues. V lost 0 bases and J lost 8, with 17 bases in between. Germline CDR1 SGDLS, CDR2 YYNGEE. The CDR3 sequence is CASSVDGLRALEAFF. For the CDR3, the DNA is TGTGCCAGCAGCGTAGACGGCCTGCGGGCTCTCGAAGCTTTCTTT.

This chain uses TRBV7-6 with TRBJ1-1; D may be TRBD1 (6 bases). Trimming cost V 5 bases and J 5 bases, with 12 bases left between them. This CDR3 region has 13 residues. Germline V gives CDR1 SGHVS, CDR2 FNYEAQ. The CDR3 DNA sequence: TGTGCCAGCAGCCCCAGGGGAAGTACTGAAGCTTTCTTT. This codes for CASSPRGSTEAFF.

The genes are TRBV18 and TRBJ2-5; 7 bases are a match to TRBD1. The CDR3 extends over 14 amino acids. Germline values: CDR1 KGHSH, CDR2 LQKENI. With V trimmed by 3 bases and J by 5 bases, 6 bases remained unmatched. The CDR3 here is CASSPTNRGETQYF. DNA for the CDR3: TGTGCCAGCTCACCCACTAACAGGGGTGAGACCCAGTACTTC. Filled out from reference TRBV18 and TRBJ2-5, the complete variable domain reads NAGVMQNPRHLVRRRGQEARLRCSPMKGHSHVYWYRQLPEEGLKFMVYLQKENIIDESGMPKERFSAEFPKEGPSILRIQQVVRGDSAAYFCASSPTNRGETQYFGPGTRLLVL.

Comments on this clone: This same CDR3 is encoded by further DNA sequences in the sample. CDR3 region: CASSISRLETQYF. The CDR3, as DNA: TGTGCCAGTAGTATAAGCAGGTTGGAGACCCAGTACTTC. V is TRBV19 and J is TRBJ2-5, with unresolved D. The germline CDR1 and CDR2 sequences are LNHDA and SQIVND (reference sequence). The CDR3 covers 13 residues. V lost 2 bases and J 5 bases, leaving 9 bases between the germline ends.

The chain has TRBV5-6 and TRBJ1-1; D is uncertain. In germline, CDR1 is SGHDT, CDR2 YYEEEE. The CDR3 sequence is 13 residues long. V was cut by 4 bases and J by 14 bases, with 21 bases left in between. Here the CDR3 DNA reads TGTGCCAGCAGCCCCAGGATCCTTTCTATTATGTTCTTT. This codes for CASSPRILSIMFF.

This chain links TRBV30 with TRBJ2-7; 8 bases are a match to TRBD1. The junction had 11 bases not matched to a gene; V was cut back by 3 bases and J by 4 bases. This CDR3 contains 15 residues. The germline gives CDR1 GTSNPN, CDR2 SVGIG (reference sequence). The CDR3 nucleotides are TGTGCCTGGAGGGCAGGGGGCTTTCTCACATACGAGCAGTACTTC. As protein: CAWRAGGFLTYEQYF.

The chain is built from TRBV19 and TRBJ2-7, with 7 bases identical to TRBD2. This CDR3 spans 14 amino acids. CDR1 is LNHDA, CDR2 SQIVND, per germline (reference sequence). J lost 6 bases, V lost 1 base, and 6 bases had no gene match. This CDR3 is CASSIVAGVGEQYF. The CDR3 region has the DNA TGTGCCAGTAGTATAGTGGCGGGAGTGGGCGAGCAGTACTTC.

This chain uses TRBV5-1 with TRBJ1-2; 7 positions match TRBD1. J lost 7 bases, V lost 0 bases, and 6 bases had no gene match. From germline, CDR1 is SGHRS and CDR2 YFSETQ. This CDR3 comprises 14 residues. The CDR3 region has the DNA TGCGCCAGCAGCTTGGACGGAGGGGGCACTGGCTACACCTTC. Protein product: CASSLDGGGTGYTF.

CDR3 in amino acids: CASSWPRRGFTDTQYF. DNA for the CDR3: TGTGCCAGCAGCTGGCCCCGGCGGGGGTTCACAGATACGCAGTATTTT. The V and J genes are TRBV5-4 and TRBJ2-3; TRBD2 matches at 7 bases. The trim removed 3 bases at V and 2 bases at J, leaving 9 bases unmatched. This CDR3 contains 16 residues. The germline V gene encodes CDR1 SGHNT and CDR2 YYREEE (reference sequence).

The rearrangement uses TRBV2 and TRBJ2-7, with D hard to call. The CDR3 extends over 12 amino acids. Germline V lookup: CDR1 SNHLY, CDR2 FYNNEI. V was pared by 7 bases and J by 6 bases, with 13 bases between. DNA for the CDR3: TGTGCCAGCAAACTCCCCCTAAGCGAGCAGTACTTC. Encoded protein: CASKLPLSEQYF.

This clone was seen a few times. DNA for the CDR3: TGTGCCTGGAGGCTAGCGGGAACTAGCACAGATACGCAGTATTTT. It yields the protein CAWRLAGTSTDTQYF. V usage is TRBV30 and J usage is TRBJ2-3; 9 nucleotides agree with TRBD2. V shed 3 bases, J shed 0 bases, and the junction held 4 bases outside the gene matches. Germline loops: CDR1 GTSNPN, CDR2 SVGIG (reference sequence). The CDR3 length is 15 residues.